This is a list of T cell receptor beta chains from one sample in a study of shared clonotypes between healthy human individuals. Clones were read by immunoSEQ multiplex PCR, and TCRdb kept only the in-frame ones, dropping some. The sample includes around 500,000 clones, approximately 81% of them seen just once. The sequenced sample consisted of PBMCs. The receptors were gathered from a woman in her thirties or forties in good health. Some clones in this sample may be carry-over from other donors' samples. Each CDR3 is given with its conserved first and last residue. D genes are given only for firm matches. Where a row states a size, it is once, few, many or the class of an expanded clone; other rows omit it.

NA	TRBV10-1	TRBJ2-5	NA	15	CASSVSDRYGETQYF	TGCGCCAGCAGCGTTTCTGACAGGTACGGTGAGACCCAGTACTTC
NA	TRBV7-2	TRBJ2-7	TRBD2	14	CASSLGGAGGEQYF	TGTGCCAGCAGCTTAGGAGGAGCGGGAGGTGAGCAGTACTTC
NA	TRBV2	TRBJ1-2	NA	14	CASSLSQANYGYTF	TGTGCCAGCAGCCTATCTCAGGCTAACTATGGCTACACCTTC
NA	TRBV28	TRBJ2-3	NA	13	CASSAPGRDTQYF	TGTGCCAGCAGTGCCCCGGGACGGGATACGCAGTATTTT
NA	TRBV6-5	TRBJ1-1	NA	11	CASILRSEAFF	TGTGCCAGCATCCTTCGGAGTGAAGCTTTCTTT
once	TRBV7-2	TRBJ1-1	NA	15	CASSLGFGRNTEAFF	TGTGCCAGCAGCTTAGGTTTTGGTCGGAACACTGAAGCTTTCTTT
NA	TRBV5-1	TRBJ2-7	TRBD1	15	CASSPDGTGDRKQYF	TGCGCCAGCAGCCCCGACGGGACAGGGGACAGAAAGCAGTACTTC
once	TRBV2	TRBJ1-5	TRBD1	15	CASSGQGNSNQPQHF	TGTGCCAGCAGTGGACAGGGGAATAGCAATCAGCCCCAGCATTTT
many	TRBV19	TRBJ1-2	NA	14	CASSISGVDYGYTF	TGTGCCAGTAGTATCTCGGGGGTCGACTATGGCTACACCTTC
NA	TRBV15	TRBJ2-7	NA	20	CATSRYRDWGAEPHRYEQYF	TGTGCCACCAGCAGATACAGGGATTGGGGAGCGGAACCACATCGGTACGAGCAGTACTTC
NA	TRBV10-3	TRBJ1-1	TRBD1	15	CAISESNAGGNEAFF	TGTGCCATCAGTGAGTCGAACGCAGGGGGGAATGAAGCTTTCTTT